A single sample gave rise to the 9 T cell receptor beta chains below, sequenced in a study of human T cells and chemical hapten exposure (dated by TCRdb to the early 2020s). According to the study, the label for this sample's time point signals: pre-sensitization, week 0. This specimen's treatment or condition label, interpreted: therapeutic diphenylcyclopropenone sensitization with weekly scalp DPC. The library relied on RACE. Sequenced on a NextSeq 500. TCRdb reanalyzed the raw reads on its own, using fastp at Q25 for trimming and MiXCR for clone calling, and kept in-frame beta chains. Each entry is one CDR3 protein sequence, shown with its most common DNA and genes. In this sample the table shows under 400,000 distinct CDR3 sequences, 4% to 6% of which occur a single time. The ten most abundant clones make up just over 2.5% of the sample. Material: whole blood, obtained in connection with sensitization to the hapten diphenylcyclopropenone (DPC). The receptors stem from a woman in her forties or fifties with alopecia areata. Some clones in this sample may be carry-over from other donors' samples.

The V call is TRBV10-3, the J call TRBJ2-3; D may correspond to TRBD1 or TRBD2 (5 bases each). Germline V gives CDR1 ENHRY, CDR2 SYGVKD. Trimming pared 4 bases from V and 4 bases from J, leaving 12 bases between. The CDR3 has 14 residues. DNA for the CDR3: TGTGCCATCAGTGCCGGACGGGACGCAGATACGCAGTATTTT. The encoded protein is CAISAGRDADTQYF.

The chain recombines TRBV13 with TRBJ2-6; the D is unclear. Deletions cut 3 bases from V and 0 bases from J, with 3 bases between. CDR1 is PRHDT, CDR2 FYEKMQ, per germline (reference sequence). The CDR3 length is 14 residues. CDR3 DNA: TGTGCCAGCAGCTTTGGCTCTGGGGCCAACGTCCTGACTTTC. It yields the protein CASSFGSGANVLTF.

This clonotype has ten or more counts. The chain is built from TRBV28 and TRBJ2-7; 8 bases fit TRBD2. V shed 11 bases and J 3 bases; nucleotides not matched to a gene: 9. The CDR3 spans 13 residues. The germline CDR1 and CDR2 sequences are MDHEN and SYDVKM. The CDR3 reads CAGTSGTSYEQYF. CDR3 coding DNA: TGTGCCGGAACATCCGGGACTAGCTACGAGCAGTACTTC.

This clonotype was seen at least ten times. V and J are TRBV15 and TRBJ2-3, with 9 bases matching TRBD1. Germline CDR1 reads LNHNV; CDR2 reads YYDKDF (reference sequence). The CDR3 has 17 amino acids. Trimming removed 1 base from V and 1 base from J; junction bases left unmatched: 6. The CDR3 region is CATSRGAWTGGTDTQYF. The CDR3 DNA reads TGTGCCACCAGCAGAGGTGCGTGGACAGGGGGCACAGATACGCAGTATTTT.

This clonotype was observed a handful of times. The chain employs TRBV29-1 and TRBJ2-1, with D hard to call. The germline CDR1 and CDR2 sequences are SQVTM and ANQGSEA. Trimming left V 7 bases short and J 5 bases short, with 6 bases between. The CDR3 is made up of 10 amino acids. The DNA of the CDR3 is TGCAGCGGGAAGAACAATGAGCAGTTCTTC. Encoded protein: CSGKNNEQFF.

The chain combines TRBV12-3 or TRBV12-4 with TRBJ1-5; no firm D call. This CDR3 region has 13 residues. Trimming stripped 7 bases from V and 6 bases from J, with 13 bases between. The CDR3 spells CASTPFRGQPQHF. For the CDR3, the DNA is TGTGCCAGCACCCCCTTCCGAGGTCAGCCCCAGCATTTT.

This clonotype was counted many times. The chain is built from TRBV24-1 and TRBJ2-3; the D gene could be TRBD1 or TRBD2 (6 bases each). The CDR3 runs to 15 residues. Per germline, CDR1 KGHDR and CDR2 SFDVKD. Trimming removed 9 bases at V and 2 bases at J, with 17 bases between. The CDR3 nucleotides read TGTGCCACCTCTGAGGGGGGCCGATACACAGATACGCAGTATTTT. This encodes CATSEGGRYTDTQYF.

In its sample, this clonotype was seen a few times. This chain's CDR3 is CAWQGAYEQYF. CDR3 sequence (DNA): TGTGCCTGGCAGGGGGCCTACGAGCAGTACTTC. The chain has TRBV30 and TRBJ2-7; 7 bases are shared with TRBD1. The CDR3 spans 11 residues. The germline V gene encodes CDR1 GTSNPN and CDR2 SVGIG (reference sequence). Trimming cost V 5 bases and J 2 bases; bases outside gene matches: 0.

The rearrangement joins TRBV29-1 to TRBJ2-7; 9 bases align to TRBD1. Germline CDR1 and CDR2: SQVTM and ANQGSEA. The CDR3 is made up of 12 amino acids. The V gene end was trimmed by 7 bases and the J gene end by 5 bases; junction bases not matched to a gene: 6. CDR3 nucleotide sequence: TGCAGCGCCCGGACAGGGGTGAACGAGCAGTACTTC. Translation: CSARTGVNEQYF.